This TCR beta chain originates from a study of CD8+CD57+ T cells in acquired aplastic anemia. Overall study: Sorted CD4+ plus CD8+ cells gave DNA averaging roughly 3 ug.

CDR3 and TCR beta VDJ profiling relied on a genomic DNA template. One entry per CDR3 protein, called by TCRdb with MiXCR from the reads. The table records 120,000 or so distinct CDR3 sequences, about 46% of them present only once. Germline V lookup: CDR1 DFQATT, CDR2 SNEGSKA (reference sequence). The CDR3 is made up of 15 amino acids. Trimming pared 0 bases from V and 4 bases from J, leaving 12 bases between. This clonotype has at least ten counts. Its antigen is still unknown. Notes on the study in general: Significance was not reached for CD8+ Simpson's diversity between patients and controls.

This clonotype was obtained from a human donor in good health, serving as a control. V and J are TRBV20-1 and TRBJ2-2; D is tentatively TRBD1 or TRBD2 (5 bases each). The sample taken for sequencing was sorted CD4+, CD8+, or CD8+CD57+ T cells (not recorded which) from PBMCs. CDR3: CSAREVGAGTGELFF. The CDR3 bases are TGCAGTGCTAGAGAAGTCGGGGCGGGCACCGGGGAGCTGTTTTTT.